One and the same sample provided the 21 T cell receptor beta chains below, sequenced in a study of sequential checkpoint blockade in melanoma. The treatment denotes: randomized to nivolumab then ipilimumab (arm A) or the reverse (arm B). The protocol was immunoSEQ multiplex PCR, while the TCRdb copy is restricted to in-frame clones and leaves out a portion. The sample holds about 6,800 clones, over 25% seen once. The sequenced sample was tumor tissue (inferred from file names), obtained from a patient given nivolumab and ipilimumab in sequence. The source of these receptors is a human donor with melanoma.

The chain joins TRBV19 to TRBJ1-5, with 7 bases lining up with TRBD1. The junction had 4 bases not matched to a gene; V was cut back by 4 bases and J by 1 base. This CDR3 contains 15 residues. CDR1 is LNHDA, CDR2 SQIVND, per germline (reference sequence). The CDR3, as DNA: TGTGCCAGTAGTAAGACAGGGTTAAGCAATCAGCCCCAGCATTTT. Encoded protein: CASSKTGLSNQPQHF.

The V and J genes are TRBV11-3 and TRBJ2-5, with D possibly being TRBD2 (6 bases). Germline CDR1 is SGHNT and CDR2 is YENEEA. The V end lost 5 bases, the J end lost 5 bases, and 21 bases lay between the germline ends. The CDR3 contains 16 residues. The CDR3 nucleotides read TGTGCCAGCAGCACCAGTGGGACTTTTCGAGGGGAGACCCAGTACTTC. It specifies CASSTSGTFRGETQYF.

The V and J genes are TRBV6-8 and TRBJ1-1; a possible D gene is TRBD1 (6 bases). The V end was cut by 6 bases, the J end by 9 bases, with 14 bases between. Germline V gene lookup returns CDR1 MNHGY and CDR2 SAAAGT. The CDR3 covers 12 residues. The chain's CDR3 is CASRKTGWKAFF. CDR3 DNA: TGTGCCAGCAGAAAGACAGGTTGGAAAGCTTTCTTT.

This clone is medium-sized within its sample. This sequence joins TRBV6-8 and TRBJ1-1; D is possibly TRBD1 (5 bases). V was trimmed by 2 bases and J by 1 base, leaving 8 bases between them. The CDR3 contains 14 residues. Per germline, CDR1 MNHGY and CDR2 SAAAGT. The DNA for the CDR3 is TGTGCCAGCAGTTACGGGACGAGGAACACTGAAGCTTTCTTT. It translates to CASSYGTRNTEAFF.

CDR3 coding DNA: TGTGCCAGTAGTACCCAACAGGGTTTTGTTTACGGCTACACCTTC. It codes for CASSTQQGFVYGYTF. The rearrangement uses TRBV19 and TRBJ1-2; D is perhaps TRBD1 (6 bases). Germline CDR1 and CDR2: LNHDA and SQIVND (reference sequence). Between the trimmed V and J ends, which lost 4 bases and 8 bases, there was a span of 20 bases. This CDR3 has 15 amino acids.

This clone is medium-sized by share. The chain is built from TRBV11-3 and TRBJ1-2; the match to TRBD1 covers 8 bases. The ends lost 3 bases at V and 8 bases at J; junction bases unmatched: 17. The CDR3 consists of 17 residues. Germline CDR1 and CDR2: SGHNT and YENEEA. CDR3: CASSLGFRGDRFPGYTF. CDR3 bases: TGTGCCAGCAGCTTGGGTTTTCGGGGGGACAGGTTTCCAGGCTACACCTTC.

This clone is categorized as medium-sized. V gene TRBV6-8 combines with J gene TRBJ2-5; TRBD2 aligns across 9 bases. Germline values: CDR1 MNHGY, CDR2 SAAAGT. The CDR3 covers 14 residues. V lost 6 bases and J lost 0; bases outside the gene matches: 2. CDR3 sequence reads: CASRLAGYQETQYF. The CDR3 DNA sequence: TGTGCCAGCAGACTAGCGGGTTACCAAGAGACCCAGTACTTC.

The rearrangement links TRBV6-7 to TRBJ2-7; 11 nucleotides line up with TRBD2. TRBV6-7 has ORF status, its function being uncertain. The V gene end was trimmed by 5 bases and the J gene end by 3 bases; junction bases not matched to a gene: 3. This CDR3 spans 14 amino acids. The CDR3 here is CASSQTSGVYEQYF. Here the CDR3 DNA reads TGTGCCAGCAGTCAGACTAGCGGGGTCTACGAGCAGTACTTC.

This clone turned up a few times. The chain joins TRBV6-8 to TRBJ1-1; D is ambiguous. This CDR3 comprises 14 residues. Germline loops: CDR1 MNHGY, CDR2 SAAAGT. V was clipped by 5 bases and J by 1 base, with 11 bases between them. The CDR3, as DNA: TGTGCCAGCAGTGACGACCGGGGGAACACTGAAGCTTTCTTT. As protein: CASSDDRGNTEAFF.

This clone appeared a few times. V gene TRBV9 combines with J gene TRBJ2-3, with no clear D. Germline-derived CDR1 and CDR2 are SGDLS and YYNGEE. The CDR3 covers 14 residues. V lost 4 bases and J lost 1, with 10 bases in between. The CDR3 coding sequence is TGTGCCAGCAGCCCCCGACCACGCACAGATACGCAGTATTTT. This codes for CASSPRPRTDTQYF.

This clone was seen a few times. This chain's CDR3 is CASARTENTEAFF. In nucleotides, the CDR3 is TGTGCTAGTGCCAGGACAGAGAACACTGAAGCTTTCTTT. The V call is TRBV12-5, the J call TRBJ1-1; D is perhaps TRBD1 (6 bases). This CDR3 is 13 amino acids long. V was shortened by 7 bases and J by 1 base, with 10 bases between the two germline ends. The germline CDR1 and CDR2 sequences are LGHNT and FRNRAP.

The rearrangement joins TRBV18 to TRBJ2-1, with 7 bases aligning to TRBD2. The CDR3 is 16 residues long. Germline CDR1 and CDR2: KGHSH and LQKENI. V trimming: 0 bases; J trimming: 1 base; junction bases outside the gene matches: 3. The CDR3 sequence: CASSPPGRDSYNEQFF. DNA for the CDR3: TGTGCCAGCTCACCACCGGGGAGGGATTCCTACAATGAGCAGTTCTTC.

This clone occurred many times. V gene TRBV9 combines with J gene TRBJ1-2; D is unclear. The V gene's germline CDR1 is SGDLS and CDR2 YYNGEE. Trimming cost V 4 bases and J 4 bases, with 14 bases left between them. This CDR3 is built from 14 residues. For the CDR3, the DNA is TGTGCCAGCAGCCCAGGACGGAAGAGCTATGGCTACACCTTC. The encoded protein is CASSPGRKSYGYTF.

This clone was found a few times. The chain carries TRBV6-8 and TRBJ1-2; the match to TRBD1 covers 8 bases. V trimming: 0 bases; J trimming: 1 base; junction bases outside the gene matches: 7. The CDR3 has 17 residues. Per germline, CDR1 MNHGY and CDR2 SAAAGT. The CDR3 here is CASSYSFSTGDNYGYTF. CDR3 sequence (DNA): TGTGCCAGCAGTTACTCGTTTTCGACAGGGGATAACTATGGCTACACCTTC.

This clone appeared many times. J is TRBJ1-2 and V is TRBV11-3; no clear D. Germline CDR1 SGHNT, CDR2 YENEEA. The CDR3 runs 15 residues. V gave up 5 bases and J gave up 7 bases, with 20 bases separating them. Written as DNA, the CDR3 is TGTGCCAGCAGCCCCTCTCAAGGCTCAACGGGTGGCTACACCTTC. Translation gives CASSPSQGSTGGYTF.

The chain employs TRBV10-2 and TRBJ2-5, with TRBD1 matching 7 bases. CDR3 size: 13 residues. CDR1 and CDR2 from the germline V gene are WSHSY and SAAADI. With V trimmed by 7 bases and J by 5 bases, 7 bases remained unmatched. This chain's CDR3 is CASTEGRGETQYF. CDR3 in DNA: TGCGCCAGCACCGAGGGCAGGGGGGAGACCCAGTACTTC.

The table lists this clone with many counts. This chain connects TRBV6-8 to TRBJ2-5; D call uncertain. Germline V lookup: CDR1 MNHGY, CDR2 SAAAGT. V lost 2 bases and J 5 bases, leaving 12 bases between the germline ends. CDR3 length: 14 residues. The CDR3 loop is CASSYPGSGETQYF. The CDR3 DNA reads TGTGCCAGCAGTTACCCGGGTTCTGGCGAGACCCAGTACTTC.

This clone was seen more than once but under ten times. The V call is TRBV29-1, the J call TRBJ2-5; TRBD2 aligns across 9 bases. J gave up 7 bases and V 4 bases, and 10 bases lay outside the gene matches. The CDR3 loop spans 14 amino acids. CDR1 SQVTM and CDR2 ANQGSEA come from the germline V gene. The CDR3 reads CSVGGGRGKRTQYF. CDR3 in DNA: TGCAGCGTTGGTGGCGGGAGGGGCAAGAGGACCCAGTACTTC. The whole variable domain, remainder taken from reference TRBV29-1 and TRBJ2-5, is SAVISQKPSRDICQRGTSLTIQCQVDSQVTMMFWYRQQPGQSLTLIATANQGSEATYESGFVIDKFPISRPNLTFSTLTVSNMSPEDSSIYLCSVGGGRGKRTQYFGPGTRLLVL.

The sample holds a few counts of this clone. The genes are TRBV19 and TRBJ1-2; 7 bases line up with TRBD1. V lost 5 bases, J lost 0 bases, and 9 bases stayed unmatched. The germline V gene encodes CDR1 LNHDA and CDR2 SQIVND (reference sequence). The CDR3 has 16 residues. This CDR3 reads CASSFPGTEANYGYTF. The CDR3 region has the DNA TGTGCCAGTAGTTTTCCCGGGACAGAAGCTAACTATGGCTACACCTTC.

CDR3 nucleotide sequence: TGTGCCACCAGCAGATCGGGGACTAGCGGGAGGGGCAATGAGCAGTTCTTC. It codes for CATSRSGTSGRGNEQFF. The chain links TRBV15 to TRBJ2-1; 16 bases are shared with TRBD2. The CDR3 covers 17 residues. The V segment lost 2 bases and the J segment 6 bases; nucleotides outside the gene matches: 4. The germline V gene has CDR1 LNHNV and CDR2 YYDKDF (reference sequence).

In this sample, this clone turned up a few times. V and J are TRBV9 and TRBJ2-1; D tentatively fits TRBD1 or TRBD2 (5 bases each). CDR1 is SGDLS and CDR2 is YYNGEE in the germline V gene. The CDR3 is 15 residues long. Trimming removed 1 base at V and 9 bases at J, with 17 bases between. The DNA of the CDR3 is TGTGCCAGCAGCGTACTTTCAGGGCTAGGGACTGAGCAGTTCTTC. Its protein is CASSVLSGLGTEQFF.